This T cell receptor (beta chain) was captured in a study of long-term antiretroviral therapy in people with HIV. Runs used v3.0 of the immunoSEQ assay and were done at survey level. Sequencing was designed to cover 40,000-50,000 T-cell genomes in each sample. Assay: immunoSEQ multiplex PCR; the TCRdb copy retains only in-frame clones and omits some. There are about 24,000 clones in the sample; roughly 94% occur only once, and roughly 2.2% lies in the top ten. With V trimmed by 5 bases and J by 1 base, 6 bases remained unmatched. Germline V CDR1 and CDR2: SGHTA, FQGTGA. CDR3 length equals 16 residues. Findings and limits, study-wide: HIV repertoires covered narrower CDR3 length ranges than controls did. Diversity increased after ART yet remained lower than in transplant donor controls. Nothing was known about ART adherence, viral resistance or changes in therapy.

Points on this clone: Antigen unknown.

This sequence joins TRBV7-3 and TRBJ2-2; 8 bases are a match to TRBD2. The source was unsorted PBMCs, collected about 5 years after starting antiretroviral therapy. This TCR came from a woman in her forties or fifties with HIV. The DNA for the CDR3 is TGTGCCAGCAGCCCCCGACTAGCGTTGAACACCGGGGAGCTGTTTTTT. This encodes CASSPRLALNTGELFF.